These 32 T cell receptor beta chains came from one sample sequenced in a study of T cells in Graves' hyperthyroidism and ophthalmopathy. The TCR beta CDR3 regions underwent amplification using RNA transcripts as the source. During a first-round RT-PCR of the TCR CDR3, the HTBI primer set was used. Using its own MiXCR run on the multiplex PCR reads, TCRdb lists one record per CDR3 protein. This table has approximately 400,000 distinct CDR3 sequences, approximately 15% appearing once. The sequencing input was blood. The receptors derive from a woman between 18 and 29 years old with Graves' hyperthyroidism.

At least ten counts were recorded for this clonotype. The chain joins TRBV20-1 to TRBJ1-2; TRBD1 aligns across 8 bases. The CDR3 spans 16 residues. Trimming took 3 bases from V and 5 from J; bases not matched to a gene: 14. Germline V gene lookup returns CDR1 DFQATT and CDR2 SNEGSKA (reference sequence). In DNA form, the CDR3 reads TGCAGTGCTAGGACCGATCCTCGACAGGGGACTTATGGCTACACCTTC. Amino acid sequence: CSARTDPRQGTYGYTF.

The sample holds a few counts of this clonotype. This chain connects TRBV20-1 to TRBJ1-5; 8 bases map to TRBD1. Germline CDR1 and CDR2: DFQATT and SNEGSKA (reference sequence). The CDR3 is 13 residues long. V dropped 5 bases and J dropped 2; count of bases not matched to a gene: 2. The CDR3 reads CSAWTGRNQPQHF. CDR3 DNA: TGCAGTGCTTGGACAGGGCGCAATCAGCCCCAGCATTTT.

This sequence joins TRBV25-1 and TRBJ2-5; TRBD1 agrees at 7 bases. The CDR3 consists of 14 residues. The V gene's germline CDR1 is MGHDK and CDR2 SYGVNS. Trimming cost V 2 bases and J 2 bases; bases outside gene matches: 2. The CDR3: CASSERDRQETQYF. The CDR3 nucleotides read TGTGCCAGCAGTGAAAGGGACAGACAAGAGACCCAGTACTTC.

This clonotype was detected many times. The V and J genes are TRBV6-1 and TRBJ2-3; D unclear. V lost 6 bases to trimming and J lost 9 bases, with 16 bases between them. The germline CDR1 and CDR2 sequences are MNHNS and SASEGT. This CDR3 comprises 13 residues. The CDR3 bases are TGTGCCAGCAGGCCCCCGTTCAGGATGACGCAGTATTTT. It translates to CASRPPFRMTQYF.

This clonotype has at least ten counts. The chain joins TRBV27 to TRBJ2-7, with 8 bases matching TRBD2. The CDR3 is 17 residues long. Germline lookup yields CDR1 MNHEY and CDR2 SMNVEV (reference sequence). Trimming at V came to 6 bases and at J to 7 bases, leaving 20 bases not matched to a gene. CDR3 DNA: TGTGCCAGCAGCCCTTTGGGGATAGCGGGGTCCCCGAGGGAGCAGTACTTC. Encoded protein: CASSPLGIAGSPREQYF.

In its sample, this clonotype was seen many times. The chain has TRBV15 and TRBJ1-5; no reliable D call. Trimming shortened V by 0 bases and J by 0 bases, and 12 bases separated the two germline ends. Germline V lookup: CDR1 LNHNV, CDR2 YYDKDF (reference sequence). The CDR3 spans 17 residues. As DNA, the CDR3 is TGTGCCACCAGCAGAGATCCGTCAGTAGATAGCAATCAGCCCCAGCATTTT. Translation: CATSRDPSVDSNQPQHF.

This clonotype was counted at least ten times. This chain uses TRBV12-3 or TRBV12-4 with TRBJ1-3; possible D gene TRBD1, 5 bases. The V and J ends lost 5 bases and 0 bases respectively, with 14 bases between them. The CDR3 runs to 16 residues. Here the CDR3 reads CASSPRGGSSGNTIYF. In DNA, the CDR3 is TGTGCCAGCAGTCCCCGCGGGGGATCCTCTGGAAACACCATATATTTT.

This clonotype came up many times. This chain connects TRBV6-1 to TRBJ2-2; the D gene is possibly TRBD1 (6 bases). V was clipped by 7 bases and J by 6 bases, with 18 bases between them. The germline V gene has CDR1 MNHNS and CDR2 SASEGT. The CDR3 loop spans 15 amino acids. In DNA, the CDR3 is TGTGCCAGCACTCAAACCCTGGGGGCGCCCGGGGAGCTGTTTTTT. It translates to CASTQTLGAPGELFF.

This chain links TRBV27 with TRBJ1-5; D call uncertain. The CDR3 is 14 amino acids. Germline CDR1 is MNHEY and CDR2 is SMNVEV (reference sequence). Trimming removed 3 bases from V and 0 bases from J, with 6 bases in between. The CDR3 reads CASSFGYSNQPQHF. CDR3 sequence (DNA): TGTGCCAGCAGTTTCGGGTATAGCAATCAGCCCCAGCATTTT.

This clonotype has ten or more counts. The chain is built from TRBV20-1 and TRBJ2-1; TRBD2 aligns across 9 bases. This CDR3 contains 13 residues. The V segment lost 5 bases and the J segment 4 bases; nucleotides outside the gene matches: 3. CDR1 is DFQATT and CDR2 is SNEGSKA in the germline V gene (reference sequence). As DNA, the CDR3 is TGCAGTGCTCGACTAGCGGAGTACAATGAGCAGTTCTTC. Translating gives CSARLAEYNEQFF.

This clonotype was seen repeatedly, ten times or more. The chain couples TRBV10-3 to TRBJ1-4, with 7 bases lining up with TRBD1. The CDR3 consists of 18 residues. Losses at the gene ends were 3 bases for V and 4 bases for J; bases not matched to a gene: 14. Per the germline V gene, CDR1 is ENHRY and CDR2 is SYGVKD. The CDR3 loop reads CAISDFDRDYLVNEKLFF. CDR3 nucleotide sequence: TGTGCCATCAGTGACTTCGACAGGGATTATCTCGTTAATGAAAAACTGTTTTTT.

There are a few counts of this clonotype. This chain links TRBV4-2 with TRBJ1-2; no clear D. V shed 0 bases and J shed 3 bases, with 11 bases lying between them. The CDR3 consists of 15 residues. The germline V gene encodes CDR1 LGHNA and CDR2 YNFKEQ. The CDR3 protein is CASSQDKAIHYGYTF. The CDR3 coding sequence is TGTGCCAGCAGCCAAGATAAGGCGATCCACTATGGCTACACCTTC.

This clonotype was seen many times. J is TRBJ1-3 and V is TRBV30; 7 bases are a match to TRBD1. The V and J ends lost 8 bases and 0 bases, in that order; junction bases with no gene match: 10. Germline CDR1 GTSNPN, CDR2 SVGIG (reference sequence). The CDR3 has 15 residues. The CDR3 region has the DNA TGTGCCGGCACCAAACAGGGGAGCTCTGGAAACACCATATATTTT. It is translated as CAGTKQGSSGNTIYF.

The chain links TRBV11-2 to TRBJ1-2; no definite D call. The CDR3 consists of 13 residues. CDR1 is SGHAT, CDR2 FQNNGV, per germline. V shed 5 bases and J shed 13 bases, with 20 bases lying between them. CDR3 in DNA: TGTGCCAGCAGCCTGGGGAGGAGCCCTTCTTCCACCTTC. Protein sequence: CASSLGRSPSSTF.

The chain carries TRBV6-1 and TRBJ1-1; TRBD1 might be the D (6 bases). The germline V and J ends were trimmed by 6 bases and 3 bases, with 11 bases remaining between them. The CDR3 totals 13 residues. The germline gives CDR1 MNHNS, CDR2 SASEGT. The CDR3 nucleotides read TGTGCCAGCAGAGCGGGGGCGTACACTGAAGCTTTCTTT. Translating it yields CASRAGAYTEAFF.

This clonotype came up a few times. The chain carries TRBV7-6 and TRBJ2-3; D is ambiguous. The CDR3 consists of 17 residues. With 1 base removed from V and 6 bases from J, the gap between germline ends came to 20 bases. Germline V gene lookup returns CDR1 SGHVS and CDR2 FNYEAQ. CDR3 in DNA: TGTGCCAGCAGCTTAGAAGGAGCCTATCCGACTCGGGATACGCAGTATTTT. Its translation: CASSLEGAYPTRDTQYF.

To note about this clonotype: A much larger clone differs by one base, so this may be a read error. J is TRBJ1-1 and V is TRBV27; D perhaps matches TRBD1 (5 bases). The CDR3 is 15 residues long. V was shortened by 5 bases and J by 0 bases, with 13 bases between the two germline ends. CDR1 MNHEY and CDR2 SMNVEV come from the germline V gene (reference sequence). Written as DNA, the CDR3 is TGTGCCAGCAGTCTCTTCGGGACGGTGAACACTGAAGCTTTCTTT. The encoded protein is CASSLFGTVNTEAFF.

In its sample, this clonotype was seen many times. This chain joins TRBV27 and TRBJ2-7; 8 nucleotides align to TRBD1. Losses at the gene ends were 6 bases for V and 2 bases for J; bases not matched to a gene: 6. This CDR3 is 14 amino acids long. The germline V gene encodes CDR1 MNHEY and CDR2 SMNVEV (reference sequence). CDR3 bases: TGTGCCAGCAGCCAACAGGGGGACCCCTACGAGCAGTACTTC. Translated: CASSQQGDPYEQYF.

This clonotype was counted between two and nine times. A much larger clone lies one base from this, so it may be a read error. The CDR3 sequence: CASSQTGASGRPLSYEQYF. CDR3 coding DNA: TGTGCCAGCAGCCAGACCGGGGCTAGCGGGAGGCCCCTCTCCTACGAGCAGTACTTC. The genes are TRBV7-9 and TRBJ2-7, with TRBD2 identical over 11 bases. V trimming: 5 bases; J trimming: 0 bases; junction bases outside the gene matches: 15. From germline, CDR1 is SEHNR and CDR2 FQNEAQ (reference sequence). This CDR3 spans 19 amino acids.

Many counts were recorded for this clonotype. This chain joins TRBV2 and TRBJ2-3, with D perhaps matching TRBD1 (6 bases). Trimming stripped 11 bases from V and 5 bases from J, with 17 bases between. Germline V gene lookup returns CDR1 SNHLY and CDR2 FYNNEI. The length of the CDR3 is 13 residues. For the CDR3, the DNA is TGTGCCTCCCATCCGAGGGGGATAGATACGCAGTATTTT. Protein sequence: CASHPRGIDTQYF.

This clonotype was found a few times. The genes are TRBV18 and TRBJ2-2, with a possible D match to TRBD1 (6 bases). Per the germline V gene, CDR1 is KGHSH and CDR2 is LQKENI. This CDR3 spans 16 amino acids. Trimming took off 6 bases at V and 7 bases at J, with 21 bases between the two ends. The chain's CDR3 is CASSSQTGLHGGELFF. Here the CDR3 DNA reads TGTGCCAGCTCGTCCCAAACAGGGCTACACGGCGGGGAGCTGTTTTTT.

This chain uses TRBV2 with TRBJ2-2; 8 bases are a match to TRBD1. With 8 bases clipped from V and 6 bases from J, the junction kept 8 bases outside the gene matches. The CDR3 is 14 residues long. Germline V gene data show CDR1 as SNHLY and CDR2 as FYNNEI. Written as DNA, the CDR3 is TGTGCCAGCCGCTACAGGGGGATCGCCGGGGAGCTGTTTTTT. Residues: CASRYRGIAGELFF.

The V call is TRBV11-3, the J call TRBJ1-1; perhaps TRBD1 as D (5 bases). V lost 5 bases and J 0 bases, leaving 13 bases between the germline ends. Germline lookup yields CDR1 SGHNT and CDR2 YENEEA. The CDR3 is made up of 15 amino acids. The CDR3: CASSRGIGMNTEAFF. The CDR3 DNA sequence: TGTGCCAGCAGCCGGGGGATTGGGATGAACACTGAAGCTTTCTTT.

In this sample, this clonotype turned up many times. The chain employs TRBV6-4 and TRBJ2-3, with 9 bases lining up with TRBD2. Germline CDR1 reads MRHNA; CDR2 reads SNTAGT. CDR3 length: 15 amino acids. The ends lost 5 bases at V and 0 bases at J; junction bases unmatched: 3. CDR3 sequence reads: CASSITSGSTDTQYF. The CDR3 region has the DNA TGTGCCAGCAGTATCACTAGCGGGAGCACAGATACGCAGTATTTT.

This clonotype was found many times. The chain has TRBV7-3 and TRBJ2-5, with D uncertain. CDR1 and CDR2 from the germline V gene are SGHTA and FQGTGA. The CDR3 spans 12 residues. V lost 6 bases and J 5 bases, leaving 10 bases between the germline ends. The CDR3 region is CASSMDRETQYF. The CDR3 nucleotides read TGTGCCAGCAGTATGGACCGGGAGACCCAGTACTTC.

The rearrangement uses TRBV20-1 and TRBJ2-3; perhaps D is TRBD1 or TRBD2 (5 bases each). The CDR3 spans 12 residues. Germline V lookup: CDR1 DFQATT, CDR2 SNEGSKA (reference sequence). Trimming took off 8 bases at V and 4 bases at J, with 13 bases between the two ends. CDR3 residues: CSPSRGADTQYF. CDR3 in DNA: TGCAGTCCCAGTAGGGGAGCAGATACGCAGTATTTT.

This chain connects TRBV7-6 to TRBJ2-3, with 10 bases aligning to TRBD2. The J segment lost 0 bases and the V segment lost 6 bases, leaving 9 bases of the junction unmatched. The germline gives CDR1 SGHVS, CDR2 FNYEAQ. This CDR3 spans 17 amino acids. CDR3 nucleotide sequence: TGTGCCAGCAGTTCTCTAGCGGGAGTCTCTAGCACAGATACGCAGTATTTT. Amino acids: CASSSLAGVSSTDTQYF.

Only a few counts were recorded for this clonotype. The rearrangement links TRBV7-8 to TRBJ2-2; D is perhaps TRBD1 or TRBD2 (7 bases each). Deletions cut 5 bases from V and 5 bases from J, with 15 bases between. CDR3 length equals 15 residues. Germline V lookup: CDR1 SGHVS, CDR2 FQNEAQ. Here the CDR3 reads CASSENRGGTGELFF. The DNA for the CDR3 is TGTGCCAGCAGCGAGAACAGGGGAGGGACCGGGGAGCTGTTTTTT.

This clonotype was seen many times. This chain joins TRBV14 and TRBJ2-1; D possibly corresponds to TRBD1 (6 bases). CDR3 length: 15 amino acids. Between the trimmed V and J ends, which lost 4 bases and 6 bases, there was a span of 16 bases. The germline gives CDR1 SGHDN, CDR2 FVKESK. The CDR3 nucleotides are TGTGCCAGCAGCCTAGGACCGAGGGGGATCAATGAGCAGTTCTTC. Protein sequence: CASSLGPRGINEQFF.

The table lists this clonotype with many counts. V is TRBV13 and J is TRBJ2-3, with TRBD2 identical over 12 bases. There are 15 residues in the CDR3. The V and J ends lost 6 bases and 6 bases, in that order; junction bases with no gene match: 7. Germline CDR1 reads PRHDT; CDR2 reads FYEKMQ (reference sequence). The CDR3 sequence: CASSVRTSGADTQYF. DNA for the CDR3: TGTGCCAGCAGTGTCAGGACTAGCGGGGCGGATACGCAGTATTTT.

The CDR3 DNA follows: TGCGCCAGCAGCTTCCAGGACACGACCGATAGCAATCAGCCCCAGCATTTT. This gives the protein CASSFQDTTDSNQPQHF. The V call is TRBV5-1, the J call TRBJ1-5, with D possibly TRBD1 on 5 matching bases. Trimming pared 2 bases from V and 0 bases from J, leaving 15 bases between. There are 17 residues in the CDR3. The germline CDR1 and CDR2 sequences are SGHRS and YFSETQ.

In its sample, this clonotype was seen many times. The rearrangement joins TRBV11-3 to TRBJ2-3; D remains unclear. In germline, CDR1 is SGHNT, CDR2 YENEEA. The ends were cut back, 2 bases at V and 3 bases at J, with 9 bases in the middle. The CDR3 consists of 14 residues. The CDR3 DNA reads TGTGCCAGCAGCTTACTGGAAATTACAGATACGCAGTATTTT. The encoded protein is CASSLLEITDTQYF. Looking up the rest from reference TRBV11-3 and TRBJ2-3 gives the full variable domain: EAGVVQSPRYKIIEKKQPVAFWCNPISGHNTLYWYLQNLGQGPELLIRYENEEAVDDSQLPKDRFSAERLKGVDSTLKIQPAELGDSAVYLCASSLLEITDTQYFGPGTRLTVL.